This is a list of T cell receptor beta chains from one sample in a study of T cells in Graves' hyperthyroidism and ophthalmopathy. One entry per CDR3 protein, called by TCRdb with MiXCR from the multiplex PCR reads. The table records about 350,000 distinct CDR3 sequences, 15% of them present only once. Sequencing was carried out using blood. Receptors originate from an older woman with Graves' ophthalmopathy. Both conserved end residues are part of each CDR3. D genes are given only for firm matches. Size is omitted from some rows. Given values are once, few, many or a class for expanded clones.

DNA	CDR3	J	V	size	D
TGTGCCAGCAGCTTCAGCGGGAAGGCGAACACCGGGGAGCTGTTTTTT	CASSFSGKANTGELFF	TRBJ2-2	TRBV3-1	many	TRBD2
TGTGCCAGCAGCCGCCCCGGACAGGGGTGGTACAATGAGCAGTTCTTC	CASSRPGQGWYNEQFF	TRBJ2-1	TRBV27	few	TRBD1
TGTGCCAGCAGCACCCGGGCCTACACAGATACGCAGTATTTT	CASSTRAYTDTQYF	TRBJ2-3	TRBV7-8	.	.
TGCAGCGTCGCCGGGACCCGGAGGATGAACACTGAAGCTTTCTTT	CSVAGTRRMNTEAFF	TRBJ1-1	TRBV29-1	few	.
TGTGCCAGCAGCCCCGGGACAGGGGTGATGGATGAGCAGTTCTTC	CASSPGTGVMDEQFF	TRBJ2-1	TRBV3-1	many	TRBD1
TGTGCCATCCCGGACAGGGGCCCTAACGGAAACACCATATATTTT	CAIPDRGPNGNTIYF	TRBJ1-3	TRBV12-3/TRBV12-4	.	TRBD1
TGTGCCAGCAGCCTCACACTAGCGACTAGCACAGATACGCAGTATTTT	CASSLTLATSTDTQYF	TRBJ2-3	TRBV7-2	many	TRBD2
TGTGCCAGCAGTGAACAGGGAGGGGCCACTGAAGCTTTCTTT	CASSEQGGATEAFF	TRBJ1-1	TRBV28	many	.
TGTGCCTGGGGTAATAGCGGGAGGCCTGGCACAGATACGCAGTATTTT	CAWGNSGRPGTDTQYF	TRBJ2-3	TRBV30	.	TRBD2
TGTGCCAGCAGTTTAGGCGACCTACCTTACAATGAGCAGTTCTTC	CASSLGDLPYNEQFF	TRBJ2-1	TRBV12-3/TRBV12-4	many	.
TGTGCCAGCAGCCACACTAGGACGTACGAGCAGTACTTC	CASSHTRTYEQYF	TRBJ2-7	TRBV7-9	many	.
TGTGCCAGTAACATAATAGGGGGCGTCCTGAACACTGAAGCTTTCTTT	CASNIIGGVLNTEAFF	TRBJ1-1	TRBV19	.	TRBD1
TGCAGTGCTAGCGCGCGTGAGACCCAGTACTTC	CSASARETQYF	TRBJ2-5	TRBV20-1	many	.
TGTGCCAGCAGCTTAGAAGGGGCAGCCTACAATGAGCAGTTCTTC	CASSLEGAAYNEQFF	TRBJ2-1	TRBV13	many	.
TGCAGTGGGAATAGCGGTAGCACAGATACGCAGTATTTT	CSGNSGSTDTQYF	TRBJ2-3	TRBV20-1	many	.
TGTGCCAGCAGCTTAATGGCGGGAGTGGGCCAAGAGACCCAGTACTTC	CASSLMAGVGQETQYF	TRBJ2-5	TRBV7-8	many	TRBD2
TGCAGTGCTAGAGAGGGCAGGAGAGAAGCTTTCTTT	CSAREGRREAFF	TRBJ1-1	TRBV20-1	once	.
TGTGCCAGCAGTTTATTAAGGGTGGGAGGTTATGGCTACACCTTC	CASSLLRVGGYGYTF	TRBJ1-2	TRBV28	many	.
TGTGCCAGCAGCCATCCACAGGTGGGGGAGCAGTACTTC	CASSHPQVGEQYF	TRBJ2-7	TRBV5-5	few	.
TGTGCCTGGAGTGTGGGCAGCCACGGGGTTAATGAAAAACTGTTTTTT	CAWSVGSHGVNEKLFF	TRBJ1-4	TRBV30	many	.
TGTGCCAGCAGGTCCGGGACTAGCGGGTACAATGAGCAGTTCTTC	CASRSGTSGYNEQFF	TRBJ2-1	TRBV11-2	many	TRBD2
TGTGCCAGCACCCCCACCGCGGAGACCCAGTACTTC	CASTPTAETQYF	TRBJ2-5	TRBV28	many	.